The 9 T cell receptor beta chains reported below all come from one sample, sequenced in a study of radiation and T cells in renal cell carcinoma. Time point given: blood 4 weeks post-SBRT, at nephrectomy. Stated treatment: 15 Gy SBRT to primary tumor, nephrectomy 4 weeks later. Generated by immunoSEQ multiplex PCR, the TCRdb table keeps only in-frame clones and is missing some. The sample lists 90,000 to 100,000 clones, roughly 82% seen once, with roughly 7.9% in the top ten. The source was blood, collected from a patient whose treatment included radiotherapy and nephrectomy. The receptors stem from a man in his sixties with renal cell carcinoma.

V usage is TRBV10-3 and J usage is TRBJ1-5; TRBD1 matches at 9 bases. V shed 3 bases, J shed 2 bases, and the junction held 8 bases outside the gene matches. This CDR3 comprises 17 residues. Germline CDR1 reads ENHRY; CDR2 reads SYGVKD. DNA of the CDR3: TGTGCCATCAGTGATGTTGGTGGGACAGGGCGCAATCAGCCCCAGCATTTT. It is translated as CAISDVGGTGRNQPQHF.

The CDR3 loop is CASTTGTGGWTQYF. CDR3 DNA: TGCGCCAGCACCACCGGGACAGGGGGTTGGACCCAGTACTTC. This sequence joins TRBV5-1 and TRBJ2-5; 11 positions match TRBD1. The CDR3 is 14 amino acids. The germline CDR1 and CDR2 sequences are SGHRS and YFSETQ. J was trimmed by 7 bases and V by 6 bases; bases with no gene match: 8.

V is TRBV5-6 and J is TRBJ2-5; the match to TRBD1 covers 7 bases. The CDR3 contains 15 residues. Germline V CDR1 and CDR2: SGHDT, YYEEEE. The junction had 11 bases not matched to a gene; V was cut back by 4 bases and J by 5 bases. CDR3 residues: CASSPRGWGQETQYF. In DNA, the CDR3 is TGTGCCAGCAGCCCGAGGGGGTGGGGACAGGAGACCCAGTACTTC.

The V and J genes are TRBV5-8 and TRBJ1-2; D is unclear. The germline gives CDR1 SGHTS, CDR2 YDEGEE. Trimming took off 5 bases at V and 7 bases at J, with 15 bases between the two ends. The CDR3 contains 13 residues. In DNA form, the CDR3 reads TGTGCCAGCAGGGCGGAGAGAGTTTCTGGCTACACCTTC. It codes for CASRAERVSGYTF.

The chain uses TRBV2 and TRBJ2-5; no definite D call. V was shortened by 1 base and J by 5 bases, with 11 bases between the two germline ends. Germline V gene data show CDR1 as SNHLY and CDR2 as FYNNEI. This CDR3 is 14 amino acids long. The CDR3 loop is CASSEVWGGETQYF. CDR3 coding DNA: TGTGCCAGCAGTGAAGTCTGGGGTGGCGAGACCCAGTACTTC.

CDR3 sequence (DNA): TGTGCCAGCAAGTCCTGGGGGTCTGCCTACAATGAGCAGTTCTTC. Translation: CASKSWGSAYNEQFF. The chain uses TRBV5-6 and TRBJ2-1, with D tentatively TRBD1 or TRBD2 (5 bases each). Germline values: CDR1 SGHDT, CDR2 YYEEEE. The V and J ends lost 6 bases and 2 bases respectively, with 15 bases between them. The length of the CDR3 is 15 residues.

This clone was observed a handful of times. The chain has TRBV7-9 and TRBJ1-1; 9 bases align to TRBD1. Germline trimming cut 7 bases from V and 3 bases from J; bases unmatched to any gene: 6. The CDR3 has 14 residues. Germline loops: CDR1 SEHNR, CDR2 FQNEAQ (reference sequence). The CDR3 bases are TGTGCCAGCAACAGGGGGCGGTTAGACACTGAAGCTTTCTTT. Translation gives CASNRGRLDTEAFF.

The chain couples TRBV10-3 to TRBJ2-3, with a tentative D call TRBD1 (5 bases). This CDR3 has 13 residues. The germline CDR1 and CDR2 sequences are ENHRY and SYGVKD. The germline V and J ends were trimmed by 7 bases and 2 bases, with 10 bases remaining between them. CDR3: CAITTAPTDTQYF. The CDR3 DNA reads as TGTGCCATCACGACAGCTCCCACAGATACGCAGTATTTT.

The rearrangement joins TRBV7-8 to TRBJ1-5; D gene uncertain. CDR1 SGHVS and CDR2 FQNEAQ come from the germline V gene. V was shortened by 1 base and J by 0 bases, with 10 bases between the two germline ends. This CDR3 region has 16 residues. The CDR3 sequence is CASSLDGPYSNQPQHF. For the CDR3, the DNA is TGTGCCAGCAGCTTAGACGGTCCTTATAGCAATCAGCCCCAGCATTTT. The complete variable domain, with remaining parts taken from reference TRBV7-8 and TRBJ1-5, reads GAGVSQSPRYKVAKRGQDVALRCDPISGHVSLFWYQQALGQGPEFLTYFQNEAQLDKSGLPSDRFFAERPEGSVSTLKIQRTQQEDSAVYLCASSLDGPYSNQPQHFGDGTRLSIL.